The 26 T cell receptor beta chains presented below share a single source sample, sequenced in a study of T cells in Graves' hyperthyroidism and ophthalmopathy. RNA transcripts provided the source from which TCR beta CDR3 regions were amplified. The HTBI primer set was used in a first-round RT-PCR of the TCR CDR3. A single record per CDR3 protein comes from TCRdb applying MiXCR to the multiplex PCR reads. This sample yields about 560,000 distinct CDR3 sequences, of which 15% to 18% are seen a single time; roughly 7.3% belongs to the top ten. Sequenced sample: blood. These receptors originate from a woman in her thirties with Graves' hyperthyroidism.

Only a few counts were recorded for this clonotype. The V call is TRBV19, the J call TRBJ2-1, with D tentatively TRBD1 or TRBD2 (6 bases each). The CDR3 is made up of 16 amino acids. Between the trimmed V and J ends, which lost 7 bases and 3 bases, there was a span of 19 bases. Germline V lookup: CDR1 LNHDA, CDR2 SQIVND (reference sequence). CDR3 sequence reads: CASTPPGAGIYNEQFF. As DNA, the CDR3 is TGTGCCAGTACTCCCCCAGGGGCGGGAATCTACAATGAGCAGTTCTTC.

The table lists this clonotype with a few counts. The genes are TRBV19 and TRBJ2-1; 11 bases line up with TRBD2. The CDR3 has 16 residues. Germline V gene lookup returns CDR1 LNHDA and CDR2 SQIVND (reference sequence). The junction had 11 bases not matched to a gene; V was cut back by 5 bases and J by 8 bases. For the CDR3, the DNA is TGTGCCAGTAGTCGACTAGCGGGAAACAAGTGGTATGAGCAGTTCTTC. Protein product: CASSRLAGNKWYEQFF.

This clonotype was seen repeatedly, ten times or more. The J gene is TRBJ2-3, the V gene TRBV3-1; 9 bases are shared with TRBD2. Trimming took 0 bases from V and 4 from J; bases not matched to a gene: 5. CDR3 length: 16 residues. The germline CDR1 and CDR2 sequences are LGHDT and YNNKEL (reference sequence). The CDR3 DNA reads TGTGCCAGCAGCCAAGATGTAGCGGGAGCTGCAGATACGCAGTATTTT. It specifies CASSQDVAGAADTQYF.

The J gene is TRBJ2-7, the V gene TRBV4-2; weak D call: TRBD2 (5 bases). V lost 1 base and J lost 2, with 15 bases in between. Germline V gene lookup returns CDR1 LGHNA and CDR2 YNFKEQ. CDR3 size: 16 residues. This CDR3 is CASSQVSGMSPYEQYF. The CDR3 DNA follows: TGTGCCAGCAGCCAAGTTTCCGGGATGTCCCCCTACGAGCAGTACTTC.

The chain employs TRBV10-3 and TRBJ1-2; D is perhaps TRBD1 (5 bases). This CDR3 region has 16 residues. V shed 2 bases and J shed 4 bases, with 17 bases lying between them. The germline CDR1 and CDR2 sequences are ENHRY and SYGVKD. The CDR3 region is CAISEADGTEFYGYTF. In nucleotides, the CDR3 is TGTGCCATCAGTGAGGCGGACGGGACGGAATTCTATGGCTACACCTTC.

This clonotype was seen at least ten times. The rearrangement uses TRBV20-1 and TRBJ1-1, with TRBD1 as a possible D gene (6 bases). The V gene's germline CDR1 is DFQATT and CDR2 SNEGSKA (reference sequence). The V gene lost 6 bases and the J gene lost 2 bases, with 13 bases spanning the gap. There are 13 residues in the CDR3. CDR3 sequence: CSAAATGNTEAFF. CDR3 DNA: TGCAGTGCCGCCGCGACAGGAAACACTGAAGCTTTCTTT.

This clonotype was counted many times. The J gene is TRBJ1-1, the V gene TRBV7-9; no clear D. Germline values: CDR1 SEHNR, CDR2 FQNEAQ (reference sequence). Trimming took off 2 bases at V and 1 base at J, with 8 bases between the two ends. The CDR3 spans 14 residues. The CDR3: CASSLSYRNTEAFF. CDR3 sequence (DNA): TGTGCCAGCAGCTTATCTTACAGGAACACTGAAGCTTTCTTT. Full variable domain (outside the CDR3, taken from reference TRBV7-9 and TRBJ1-1): DTGVSQNPRHKITKRGQNVTFRCDPISEHNRLYWYRQTLGQGPEFLTYFQNEAQLEKSRLLSDRFSAERPKGSFSTLEIQRTEQGDSAMYLCASSLSYRNTEAFFGQGTRLTVV.

Comment on this clonotype: A much more abundant neighbour one base away suggests this may be a read error. The chain links TRBV7-3 to TRBJ2-1, with D perhaps matching TRBD2 (6 bases). Germline CDR1 SGHTA, CDR2 FQGTGA. This CDR3 has 16 residues. The CDR3 DNA reads as TGTGCCAGCTCGATTCGCGGGACGCGCTCCTACAATGAGCGGTTCTTC. Its translation: CASSIRGTRSYNERFF.

The table lists this clonotype with a few counts. V gene TRBV14 combines with J gene TRBJ2-1; 16 nucleotides line up with TRBD2. CDR1 is SGHDN, CDR2 FVKESK, per germline. Trimming took 4 bases from V and 5 from J; bases not matched to a gene: 5. The CDR3 runs 17 residues. The CDR3 sequence: CASSLGLAGGPHNEQFF. The CDR3 DNA follows: TGTGCCAGCAGCCTGGGACTAGCGGGAGGGCCACACAATGAGCAGTTCTTC.

This clonotype was detected ten times or more. V and J are TRBV7-9 and TRBJ2-2, with D possibly being TRBD1 (6 bases). Trimming pared 5 bases from V and 4 bases from J, leaving 14 bases between. This CDR3 has 15 residues. Per germline, CDR1 SEHNR and CDR2 FQNEAQ (reference sequence). Written as DNA, the CDR3 is TGTGCCAGCAGCGGGCGGACAGAATTCACCGGGGAGCTGTTTTTT. This codes for CASSGRTEFTGELFF.

Many counts were recorded for this clonotype. The chain carries TRBV7-2 and TRBJ2-3; TRBD2 matches at 9 bases. Unmatched junction bases numbered 9, after V lost 7 bases and J lost 4 bases. This CDR3 has 15 amino acids. The germline CDR1 and CDR2 sequences are SGHTA and FQGNSA. Here the CDR3 reads CASMTIAGAPDTQYF. The CDR3 nucleotides are TGTGCCAGCATGACGATAGCGGGAGCGCCAGATACGCAGTATTTT.

This clonotype was counted many times. This sequence joins TRBV20-1 and TRBJ2-1, with D tentatively TRBD2 (6 bases). V was clipped by 6 bases and J by 7 bases, with 10 bases between them. The CDR3 covers 11 residues. Germline-derived CDR1 and CDR2 are DFQATT and SNEGSKA (reference sequence). The CDR3 region is CSAFLANEQFF. The CDR3 DNA reads TGCAGTGCCTTCCTAGCGAATGAGCAGTTCTTC.

The chain carries TRBV7-3 and TRBJ2-2; no definite D call. Trimming shortened V by 6 bases and J by 3 bases, and 5 bases separated the two germline ends. The CDR3 loop spans 12 amino acids. Germline V gene sequence: CDR1 SGHTA, CDR2 FQGTGA. CDR3 residues: CASSTYTGELFF. The CDR3 nucleotides are TGTGCCAGCAGTACATACACCGGGGAGCTGTTTTTT.

Many counts were recorded for this clonotype. The genes are TRBV20-1 and TRBJ2-1; 7 nucleotides match TRBD1. Trimming at V came to 6 bases and at J to 0 bases, leaving 11 bases not matched to a gene. The CDR3 is made up of 16 amino acids. The germline V gene encodes CDR1 DFQATT and CDR2 SNEGSKA (reference sequence). CDR3 region: CSATDPGGGSYNEQFF. DNA of the CDR3: TGCAGTGCCACTGACCCAGGGGGTGGCTCCTACAATGAGCAGTTCTTC.

This chain links TRBV6-5 with TRBJ2-7, with 12 bases identical to TRBD2. CDR3 length: 14 residues. Germline CDR1 MNHEY, CDR2 SVGAGI. J gave up 7 bases and V 4 bases, and 5 bases lay outside the gene matches. The CDR3 DNA follows: TGTGCCAGCAGTTCTAGCGGGAGGGCCGGGGAGCAGTACTTC. The encoded protein is CASSSSGRAGEQYF.

In its sample, this clonotype was seen many times. V usage is TRBV5-1 and J usage is TRBJ2-1, with 10 positions matching TRBD1. V was pared by 5 bases and J by 10 bases, with 9 bases of the junction left unmatched. The CDR3 has 14 amino acids. Looked up from germline, CDR1 is SGHRS and CDR2 is YFSETQ. The CDR3 region is CASRGTGVTGEQFF. CDR3 nucleotide sequence: TGCGCCAGCAGAGGGACAGGGGTGACGGGGGAGCAGTTCTTC.

The table lists this clonotype with many counts. The CDR3 sequence is CASSTGQGGEQYF. DNA for the CDR3: TGTGCCAGCAGCACGGGACAGGGGGGGGAGCAGTACTTC. V usage is TRBV7-3 and J usage is TRBJ2-7; TRBD1 aligns across 11 bases. CDR1 is SGHTA, CDR2 FQGTGA, per germline. Trimming removed 5 bases from V and 7 bases from J; junction bases left unmatched: 4. The CDR3 consists of 13 residues.

This clonotype has just a few counts. V is TRBV11-2 and J is TRBJ2-1; TRBD2 agrees at 10 bases. The CDR3 is 14 residues long. V dropped 5 bases and J dropped 15; count of bases not matched to a gene: 13. Germline lookup yields CDR1 SGHAT and CDR2 FQNNGV. CDR3 sequence (DNA): TGTGCCAGCAGCGGTCGACCTAGCGGGAGTCAGGCGTTCTTC. This sequence encodes CASSGRPSGSQAFF.

About this clonotype itself: This may arise from a read error, as a much more abundant clone is one base away. V gene TRBV27 combines with J gene TRBJ1-2; maybe TRBD1 (5 bases). The CDR3 consists of 14 residues. Per the germline V gene, CDR1 is MNHEY and CDR2 is SMNVEV (reference sequence). Between the trimmed V and J ends, which lost 7 bases and 3 bases, there was a span of 15 bases. CDR3 region: CASKPWTWDYGYTF. The CDR3 region has the DNA TGTGCCAGCAAACCTTGGACATGGGACTATGGCTACACCTTC.

In its sample, this clonotype was seen many times. The chain is built from TRBV27 and TRBJ1-1; 8 nucleotides agree with TRBD1. CDR1 is MNHEY and CDR2 is SMNVEV in the germline V gene (reference sequence). V lost 3 bases to trimming and J lost 3 bases; unmatched junction nucleotides: 3. This CDR3 region has 14 residues. In DNA form, the CDR3 reads TGTGCCAGCAGTTTCAGGGGGCGGTACACTGAAGCTTTCTTT. Residues: CASSFRGRYTEAFF.

This clonotype has a count of ten or more. The V and J genes are TRBV18 and TRBJ2-1; the match to TRBD1 covers 9 bases. J was trimmed by 15 bases and V by 3 bases; bases with no gene match: 6. Germline V CDR1 and CDR2: KGHSH, LQKENI. The CDR3 runs to 12 residues. CDR3 in amino acids: CASSPYQDRGFF. The CDR3 DNA reads as TGTGCCAGCTCACCCTATCAGGACAGGGGGTTCTTC.

This clonotype appeared many times. The J gene is TRBJ2-1, the V gene TRBV7-9; 7 bases match TRBD1. Germline-derived CDR1 and CDR2 are SEHNR and FQNEAQ (reference sequence). The CDR3 consists of 12 residues. Unmatched junction bases numbered 2, after V lost 2 bases and J lost 10 bases. The CDR3 loop reads CASSLTDREQFF. The CDR3 DNA is TGTGCCAGCAGCTTAACGGACAGGGAGCAGTTCTTC.

This clonotype has a count of ten or more. This rearrangement joins TRBV29-1 to TRBJ2-3; D not resolved. V lost 4 bases and J 0 bases, leaving 11 bases between the germline ends. This CDR3 is built from 14 residues. Germline values: CDR1 SQVTM, CDR2 ANQGSEA. CDR3 nucleotide sequence: TGCAGCGTTGTGTCCACGATAAGCACAGATACGCAGTATTTT. Translation: CSVVSTISTDTQYF.

Only a few counts were recorded for this clonotype. The DNA of the CDR3 is TGTGCCACCAGTGATCCGTCGGGAGGGGAGGAGACCCAGTACTTC. Protein product: CATSDPSGGEETQYF. This rearrangement joins TRBV24-1 to TRBJ2-5, with 8 bases identical to TRBD2. The germline V gene has CDR1 KGHDR and CDR2 SFDVKD. The CDR3 is 15 amino acids. V was pared by 3 bases and J by 5 bases, with 7 bases of the junction left unmatched.

This clonotype turned up a few times. The chain recombines TRBV3-1 with TRBJ2-3; either TRBD1 or TRBD2 may fit D (5 bases each). The CDR3 length is 15 residues. Trimming cost V 3 bases and J 1 base, with 11 bases left between them. CDR1 is LGHDT and CDR2 is YNNKEL in the germline V gene (reference sequence). This CDR3 is CASSQGTVGTDTQYF. The CDR3 nucleotides read TGTGCCAGCAGCCAGGGGACCGTCGGCACAGATACGCAGTATTTT.

This clonotype has only a few counts. The rearrangement uses TRBV5-1 and TRBJ2-7; D may be TRBD2 (5 bases). V was trimmed by 1 base and J by 3 bases, leaving 11 bases between them. CDR1 is SGHRS, CDR2 YFSETQ, per germline. There are 14 residues in the CDR3. The CDR3 region has the DNA TGCGCCAGCAGCTTGTGGGGAGAACACTACGAGCAGTACTTC. This gives the protein CASSLWGEHYEQYF.